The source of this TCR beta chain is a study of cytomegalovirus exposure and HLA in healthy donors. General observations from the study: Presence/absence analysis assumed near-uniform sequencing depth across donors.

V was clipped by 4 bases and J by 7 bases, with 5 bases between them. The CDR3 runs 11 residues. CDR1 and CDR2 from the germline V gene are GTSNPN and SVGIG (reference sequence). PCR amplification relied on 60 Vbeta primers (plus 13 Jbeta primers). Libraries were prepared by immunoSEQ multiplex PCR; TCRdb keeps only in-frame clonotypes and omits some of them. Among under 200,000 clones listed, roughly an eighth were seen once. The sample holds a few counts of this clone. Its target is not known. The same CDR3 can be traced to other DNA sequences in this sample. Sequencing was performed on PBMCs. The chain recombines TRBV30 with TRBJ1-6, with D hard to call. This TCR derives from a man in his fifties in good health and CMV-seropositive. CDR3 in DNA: TGTGCCTGGATGGGCAATTCACCCCTCCACTTT. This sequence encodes CAWMGNSPLHF.